What follows is one T cell receptor beta chain and its context. Its matching antigen is unknown. Clones were read by immunoSEQ multiplex PCR, and TCRdb kept only the in-frame ones, dropping some. The sample lists roughly 180,000 clones, roughly nine tenths seen once, with approximately 7.7% in the top ten. The data were obtained in a study of cytomegalovirus exposure and HLA in healthy donors. V was clipped by 5 bases and J by 8 bases; unmatched bases: 5. Germline assignment: CDR1 SGHTA and CDR2 FQGNSA. The CDR3 length is 13 residues. Study outcomes and limitations: The study recorded about 160 TCR beta chains that were cytomegalovirus-associated. First-cohort TCR clusters tended to co-occur in the roughly 130 validation repertoires, a later analysis found.

This chain connects TRBV7-2 to TRBJ2-3, with 9 bases fitting TRBD1. The sample comprised PBMCs. This TCR derives from a man in his thirties or forties in good health and CMV-seropositive. CDR3 sequence (DNA): TGTGCCAGCAGCCGACAGGGGGAGGGTACGCAGTATTTT. As protein: CASSRQGEGTQYF.